This T cell receptor (beta chain) was sequenced for a study of CD8 T cells in ankylosing spondylitis. Study-wide findings and caveats: What seemed typical of ankylosing spondylitis blood was a TCR beta motif built from eight highly homologous variants. Disease-linked clones reportedly showed significant enrichment in matched ankylosing spondylitis synovial fluid.

CDR3 length equals 16 residues. Germline V gene sequence: CDR1 MNHNS, CDR2 SASEGT. Trimming removed 5 bases from V and 1 base from J, with 14 bases in between. 5'-RACE, quantitative and with molecular barcodes, yielded the TCR beta libraries. A single record per CDR3 protein comes from TCRdb applying MiXCR to the 5' RACE reads. The profile shows 150,000 to 200,000 distinct CDR3 sequences, approximately 10% of them singletons. Concerning this clonotype: The antigen is undetermined.

The sequenced material came from blood, either unsorted or a sorted T cell fraction (not recorded which). The sequence was obtained from a male donor with ankylosing spondylitis or in good health (not recorded which). The chain joins TRBV6-1 to TRBJ2-2; D is ambiguous. The CDR3 bases are TGTGCCAGCAGTCCCCCAGAATCCATGAACACCGGGGAGCTGTTTTTT. Its protein is CASSPPESMNTGELFF.